Each of the 30 T cell receptor beta chains below was sequenced from the same sample in a study of identifying expanded T cells in peripheral blood. Generated by immunoSEQ multiplex PCR, the TCRdb table keeps only in-frame clones and is missing some. The sample carries tens of thousands of clones, over 75% recorded once. Sequences were obtained from blood. The receptors shown here come from a person between 18 and 75 years old in good health.

The chain is built from TRBV29-1 and TRBJ2-7; 9 positions match TRBD1. V was pared by 6 bases and J by 1 base, with 7 bases of the junction left unmatched. There are 14 residues in the CDR3. The germline V gene has CDR1 SQVTM and CDR2 ANQGSEA. Here the CDR3 DNA reads TGCAGCGTCTTGCAACAGGGGGCGTCCTACGAGCAGTACTTC. It specifies CSVLQQGASYEQYF.

This chain uses TRBV4-1 with TRBJ2-1; the D is unclear. CDR3 size: 15 residues. The V gene's germline CDR1 is MGHRA and CDR2 YSYEKL. V was cut by 1 base and J by 2 bases, with 9 bases left in between. Here the CDR3 DNA reads TGCGCCAGCAGCCAAGTAAGGGTCACCTACAATGAGCAGTTCTTC. Its protein is CASSQVRVTYNEQFF.

The V call is TRBV14, the J call TRBJ2-5; D uncertain. The CDR3 runs 15 residues. The V end lost 5 bases, the J end lost 5 bases, and 18 bases lay between the germline ends. Looked up from germline, CDR1 is SGHDN and CDR2 is FVKESK. This chain's CDR3 is CASSSIHKSRETQYF. CDR3 DNA sequence: TGTGCCAGCAGCTCCATACACAAGAGCAGGGAGACCCAGTACTTC.

Notes on this clone: This CDR3 is missing its conserved last phenylalanine or tryptophan, likely due to a read error. No DNA is shown, since the ends of the CDR3 on it are uncertain; the CDR3 is the one TCRdb lists. The V and J genes are TRBV5-4 and TRBJ2-7. The CDR3 is made up of 9 amino acids, end residues included. CDR1 is SGHNT, CDR2 YYREEE, per germline (reference sequence). CDR3 loop: CASSLGGKA.

The chain carries TRBV5-4 and TRBJ1-2; the match to TRBD1 covers 9 bases. CDR1 is SGHNT, CDR2 YYREEE, per germline (reference sequence). Germline trimming cut 1 base from V and 1 base from J; bases unmatched to any gene: 8. This CDR3 has 17 residues. The CDR3 sequence: CASSLRDRADNNYGYTF. The CDR3 DNA is TGTGCCAGCAGCTTGCGGGACAGGGCCGACAATAACTATGGCTACACCTTC.

This sequence joins TRBV6-5 and TRBJ1-3; D is uncertain. V lost 2 bases and J lost 1, with 6 bases in between. The CDR3 consists of 14 residues. CDR1 is MNHEY, CDR2 SVGAGI, per germline. The CDR3 DNA reads as TGTGCCAGCAGTTACAGAGGGTCTGGAAACACCATATATTTT. Its translation: CASSYRGSGNTIYF.

The CDR3, as DNA: TGTGCCAGCAGCATCGGGACAGCCTCTGGAAACACCATATATTTT. It translates to CASSIGTASGNTIYF. The genes are TRBV7-8 and TRBJ1-3, with TRBD1 identical over 7 bases. The CDR3 extends over 15 amino acids. Per the germline V gene, CDR1 is SGHVS and CDR2 is FQNEAQ. V gave up 5 bases and J gave up 0 bases; unmatched junction bases: 4.

The chain uses TRBV5-1 and TRBJ2-1; 9 positions agree with TRBD1. V shed 0 bases, J shed 4 bases, and the junction held 5 bases outside the gene matches. The germline V gene has CDR1 SGHRS and CDR2 YFSETQ. The CDR3 runs to 16 residues. DNA for the CDR3: TGCGCCAGCAGCTTGGGGGACAGGGCTAAATACAATGAGCAGTTCTTC. This sequence encodes CASSLGDRAKYNEQFF.

The CDR3 DNA reads as TGTGCCAGCAGTGGACAACCCCTAGCGGGGATTATCTACGAGCAGTACTTC. Its translation: CASSGQPLAGIIYEQYF. The chain combines TRBV6-1 with TRBJ2-7; 9 bases are a match to TRBD2. V shed 4 bases and J 3 bases; nucleotides not matched to a gene: 13. This CDR3 contains 17 residues. The V gene's germline CDR1 is MNHNS and CDR2 SASEGT.

The chain has TRBV7-9 and TRBJ1-2, with 10 bases lining up with TRBD1. Germline CDR1 SEHNR, CDR2 FQNEAQ (reference sequence). V lost 6 bases, J lost 12 bases, and 10 bases stayed unmatched. CDR3 size: 13 residues. The CDR3 region is CASRSGTGDSHTF. Written as DNA, the CDR3 is TGTGCCAGCAGGTCCGGGACAGGGGATTCACACACCTTC.

The chain combines TRBV5-1 with TRBJ2-2; TRBD2 aligns across 7 bases. The CDR3 has 16 amino acids. The germline V gene has CDR1 SGHRS and CDR2 YFSETQ. With V trimmed by 4 bases and J by 1 base, 7 bases remained unmatched. CDR3 sequence reads: CASSRQRDLNTGELFF. The CDR3 DNA reads as TGCGCCAGCAGCCGTCAGCGGGACTTGAACACCGGGGAGCTGTTTTTT.

This sequence joins TRBV5-6 and TRBJ1-6; a possible D gene is TRBD1 (5 bases). The CDR3 extends over 15 amino acids. Trimming shortened V by 3 bases and J by 7 bases, and 14 bases separated the two germline ends. Germline CDR1 is SGHDT and CDR2 is YYEEEE. CDR3: CASSYFTGPNSPLHF. CDR3 DNA sequence: TGTGCCAGCAGCTACTTTACAGGACCGAATTCACCCCTCCACTTT.

The J gene is TRBJ1-5, the V gene TRBV9, with D possibly being TRBD1 (6 bases). Germline CDR1 SGDLS, CDR2 YYNGEE. The length of the CDR3 is 14 residues. Trimming took off 4 bases at V and 3 bases at J, with 11 bases between the two ends. CDR3 sequence (DNA): TGTGCCAGCAGCTTGGACAGCATCAATCAGCCCCAGCATTTT. It is translated as CASSLDSINQPQHF.

J is TRBJ1-5 and V is TRBV6-5; TRBD1 might be the D (6 bases). Trimming took off 6 bases at V and 2 bases at J, with 14 bases between the two ends. The CDR3 consists of 15 residues. The germline CDR1 and CDR2 sequences are MNHEY and SVGAGI. DNA for the CDR3: TGTGCCAGCAGACCTGGCTCAGGGGGCAATCAGCCCCAGCATTTT. Translating gives CASRPGSGGNQPQHF.

The chain has TRBV19 and TRBJ1-2, with TRBD1 as a possible D gene (6 bases). This CDR3 region has 16 residues. V lost 5 bases and J 4 bases, leaving 20 bases between the germline ends. In germline, CDR1 is LNHDA, CDR2 SQIVND (reference sequence). The CDR3 loop is CASSPPSGELVYGYTF. CDR3 nucleotides: TGTGCCAGTAGTCCTCCCTCAGGGGAATTGGTCTATGGCTACACCTTC.

This sequence joins TRBV27 and TRBJ1-1; the D is unclear. CDR1 is MNHEY and CDR2 is SMNVEV in the germline V gene (reference sequence). V lost 3 bases and J 1 base, leaving 6 bases between the germline ends. This CDR3 is built from 13 residues. The CDR3 loop reads CASSFKENTEAFF. The CDR3, as DNA: TGTGCCAGCAGTTTTAAAGAGAACACTGAAGCTTTCTTT.

The V and J genes are TRBV10-3 and TRBJ2-2; TRBD2 aligns across 7 bases. The junction had 3 bases not matched to a gene; V was cut back by 2 bases and J by 0 bases. The V gene's germline CDR1 is ENHRY and CDR2 SYGVKD. The CDR3 consists of 16 residues. The CDR3: CAISETGTTNTGELFF. CDR3 coding DNA: TGTGCCATCAGTGAGACCGGGACTACGAACACCGGGGAGCTGTTTTTT.

The genes are TRBV18 and TRBJ1-2, with no clear D. Germline loops: CDR1 KGHSH, CDR2 LQKENI. The CDR3 contains 13 residues. V was clipped by 3 bases and J by 6 bases, with 11 bases between them. As DNA, the CDR3 is TGTGCCAGCTCACCCTGGCAAGGCAATGGCTACACCTTC. Amino acid sequence: CASSPWQGNGYTF.

This clone showed up just once. The chain links TRBV18 to TRBJ1-1; D may be TRBD1 (6 bases). The germline CDR1 and CDR2 sequences are KGHSH and LQKENI. This CDR3 has 15 residues. V was shortened by 1 base and J by 3 bases, with 12 bases between the two germline ends. The CDR3 is CASSPRPGQYTEAFF. CDR3 nucleotide sequence: TGTGCCAGCTCACCACGGCCGGGACAATACACTGAAGCTTTCTTT.

The gene calls are TRBV30 and TRBJ1-1, with unresolved D. Germline V lookup: CDR1 GTSNPN, CDR2 SVGIG (reference sequence). V dropped 0 bases and J dropped 10 bases, with 12 bases sitting between them. The length of the CDR3 is 12 residues. The CDR3 nucleotides read TGTGCCTGGAGTGTGTATCCCGAGAGAGCTTTCTTT. Its translation: CAWSVYPERAFF. Based on the CDR3 plus reference TRBV30 and TRBJ1-1, the full variable domain is SQTIHQWPATLVQPVGSPLSLECTVEGTSNPNLYWYRQAAGRGLQLLFYSVGIGQISSEVPQNLSASRPQDRQFILSSKKLLLSDSGFYLCAWSVYPERAFFGQGTRLTVV.

The genes are TRBV19 and TRBJ1-1; D not certain. With 5 bases removed from V and 3 bases from J, the gap between germline ends came to 10 bases. The germline V gene has CDR1 LNHDA and CDR2 SQIVND (reference sequence). CDR3 size: 13 residues. The CDR3 region has the DNA TGTGCCAGTAGTTTGAATTCACACACTGAAGCTTTCTTT. Protein product: CASSLNSHTEAFF.

This chain links TRBV6-1 with TRBJ2-5; possible D gene TRBD2, 6 bases. In germline, CDR1 is MNHNS, CDR2 SASEGT. Trimming took 8 bases from V and 2 from J, leaving 12 bases between them. The CDR3 has 13 residues. In DNA form, the CDR3 reads TGTGCCAGCCACAGTGGAGGGCAAGAGACCCAGTACTTC. Translation gives CASHSGGQETQYF.

V is TRBV9 and J is TRBJ2-7; D may match TRBD1 or TRBD2 (5 bases each). Deletions cut 2 bases from V and 2 bases from J, with 14 bases between. The CDR3 length is 15 residues. Germline lookup yields CDR1 SGDLS and CDR2 YYNGEE. CDR3 loop: CASSVGPGITYEQYF. In DNA form, the CDR3 reads TGTGCCAGCAGCGTGGGACCCGGGATCACCTACGAGCAGTACTTC.

The chain couples TRBV29-1 to TRBJ2-1; a possible D gene is TRBD2 (6 bases). The CDR3 covers 13 residues. Trimming took off 7 bases at V and 4 bases at J, with 14 bases between the two ends. Germline CDR1 is SQVTM and CDR2 is ANQGSEA. The CDR3: CSERAGTYNEQFF. In DNA, the CDR3 is TGCAGCGAACGGGCAGGGACTTACAATGAGCAGTTCTTC.

The chain uses TRBV29-1 and TRBJ2-7, with 10 bases that match TRBD1. V dropped 4 bases and J dropped 7; count of bases not matched to a gene: 4. CDR1 and CDR2 from the germline V gene are SQVTM and ANQGSEA. The CDR3 covers 12 residues. CDR3 bases: TGCAGCGTTGGACAGGGGGCTGGGGAGCAGTACTTC. This gives the protein CSVGQGAGEQYF.

As regards this clone: The junction and the germline gene differ at one end; a read error may be behind it. The CDR3 bases are TGTGCCAGCAACTTATTTGATAGCACAGATACGCAGTATTTT. Translating it yields CASNLFDSTDTQYF. The genes are TRBV11-2 and TRBJ2-3; D unclear. This CDR3 has 14 amino acids. CDR1 is SGHAT, CDR2 FQNNGV, per germline.

V is TRBV28 and J is TRBJ1-4; D call uncertain. Germline loops: CDR1 MDHEN, CDR2 SYDVKM. The CDR3 loop spans 10 amino acids. V lost 10 bases and J lost 6, with 6 bases in between. The CDR3 bases are TGTGCCACCTCACATGAAAAACTGTTTTTT. Translated, it gives CATSHEKLFF.

This rearrangement joins TRBV11-1 to TRBJ2-5; TRBD2 matches 10 bases. J gave up 4 bases and V 0 bases, and 8 bases lay outside the gene matches. Germline assignment: CDR1 SGHAT and CDR2 FQDESV (reference sequence). The CDR3 spans 17 residues. This chain's CDR3 is CASSLAKPSGSGETQYF. The CDR3 DNA follows: TGTGCCAGCAGCTTAGCGAAGCCTAGCGGGAGTGGAGAGACCCAGTACTTC.

The rearrangement uses TRBV10-3 and TRBJ1-5; 7 nucleotides match TRBD1. With V trimmed by 4 bases and J by 7 bases, 4 bases remained unmatched. The CDR3 contains 13 residues. Germline V gene sequence: CDR1 ENHRY, CDR2 SYGVKD. The CDR3 region is CAISATGDQPQHF. The CDR3 DNA is TGTGCCATCAGTGCCACAGGGGACCAGCCCCAGCATTTT.

This chain uses TRBV5-1 with TRBJ2-7, with D perhaps being TRBD1 or TRBD2 (7 bases each). Trimming cost V 0 bases and J 2 bases, with 12 bases left between them. CDR3 length equals 15 residues. The germline V gene has CDR1 SGHRS and CDR2 YFSETQ. CDR3 loop: CASSLAGGQTYEQYF. The CDR3 DNA follows: TGCGCCAGCAGCTTGGCGGGGGGACAGACCTACGAGCAGTACTTC.